These T cell receptor beta chains were read from a single sample in a study of cytomegalovirus exposure and HLA in healthy donors. Profiled with immunoSEQ multiplex PCR; TCRdb holds only in-frame clones, not every one. In the table there are over 150,000 clones, approximately 80% of which are singletons. Sequenced input: PBMCs. These receptors originate from a male donor in good health and CMV-seropositive. Both conserved end residues are part of each CDR3. The D gene is left open where the match is weak. Part of the rows lack a size; the others show once, few, many or a class for expanded clones.

CASSDTGSYGYTF	TGTGCCAGCAGCGATACAGGGAGCTATGGCTACACCTTC	TRBV2	NA	NA	TRBJ1-2
CASSYPKGQPISYEQYF	TGCGCCAGCAGTTATCCCAAAGGACAGCCGATCTCCTACGAGCAGTACTTC	TRBV5-1	few	NA	TRBJ2-7
CASSAWTGDYGYTF	TGTGCCAGCAGCGCGTGGACAGGGGACTATGGCTACACCTTC	TRBV9	few	TRBD1	TRBJ1-2
CAINTGDNTEAFF	TGTGCCATCAATACGGGGGATAACACTGAAGCTTTCTTT	TRBV10-3	NA	NA	TRBJ1-1
CASSLPPGLAGSRELFF	TGTGCCAGCAGCCTCCCCCCGGGACTAGCGGGATCCAGGGAGCTGTTTTTT	TRBV13	NA	TRBD2	TRBJ2-2
CATRIAGETDTQYF	TGTGCCACCCGGATAGCGGGGGAGACAGATACGCAGTATTTT	TRBV10-3	NA	TRBD2	TRBJ2-3
CASSLDLAYEQYF	TGTGCCAGCAGCTTAGATTTGGCTTACGAGCAGTACTTC	TRBV11-2	NA	NA	TRBJ2-7
CASSHDRELYEQYF	TGCGCCAGCAGCCATGACAGGGAGCTATACGAGCAGTACTTC	TRBV5-1	NA	TRBD1	TRBJ2-7
CAWSPGQGLQYF	TGTGCCTGGAGCCCCGGACAGGGACTCCAGTACTTC	TRBV30	once	TRBD1	TRBJ2-5
CASSLRSNYGYTF	TGTGCCAGCAGCTTACGGAGTAACTATGGCTACACCTTC	TRBV11-2	NA	NA	TRBJ1-2
CASSLRGSGGHESSYEQYF	TGTGCCAGCAGCTTACGAGGGAGCGGGGGGCATGAGAGCTCCTACGAGCAGTACTTC	TRBV7-2	NA	TRBD2	TRBJ2-7
CASSGQGYSYEQYF	TGTGCCAGCAGTGGCCAGGGATACTCCTACGAGCAGTACTTC	TRBV27	NA	NA	TRBJ2-7
CASSLYTDTQYF	TGTGCCAGCAGCCTCTACACAGATACGCAGTATTTT	TRBV11-2	NA	NA	TRBJ2-3
CASSQEHSGGAYEQFF	TGTGCCAGCAGCCAAGAGCATAGCGGGGGGGCCTATGAGCAGTTCTTC	TRBV4-2	NA	TRBD2	TRBJ2-1
CAWSVRVKGYTF	TGTGCCTGGAGCGTCAGGGTGAAAGGCTACACCTTC	TRBV30	NA	NA	TRBJ1-2
CASSLTPGLAGDTGELFF	TGTGCCAGCAGCTTAACTCCTGGACTAGCGGGGGACACCGGGGAGCTGTTTTTT	TRBV7-3	NA	TRBD2	TRBJ2-2
CASSPFRTDTQYF	TGTGCCAGCAGCCCTTTCAGGACAGATACGCAGTATTTT	TRBV7-8	NA	NA	TRBJ2-3
CASSPLTGFGNTIYF	TGTGCCAGCAGTCCTTTGACAGGGTTCGGAAACACCATATATTTT	TRBV2	few	TRBD1	TRBJ1-3
CASSPRTRGGEKLFF	TGTGCCAGCTCACCACGTACACGAGGAGGTGAAAAACTGTTTTTT	TRBV18	NA	NA	TRBJ1-4
CASSSSGGTGKNIQYF	TGTGCCAGCAGCTCCTCGGGGGGGACGGGGAAAAACATTCAGTACTTC	TRBV7-2	NA	TRBD2	TRBJ2-4
CASSHSGGSNYGYTF	TGTGCCAGCAGCCACTCAGGGGGCTCCAACTATGGCTACACCTTC	TRBV27	NA	TRBD1	TRBJ1-2
CASSIKGVFYNEQFF	TGTGCCAGTAGTATAAAGGGGGTTTTCTACAATGAGCAGTTCTTC	TRBV19	NA	NA	TRBJ2-1
CASRPRTGPYGYTF	TGTGCCAGCAGACCCCGGACAGGGCCCTATGGCTACACCTTC	TRBV2	NA	TRBD1	TRBJ1-2
CASSFRTGDEAFF	TGCGCCAGCAGCTTCCGGACAGGAGATGAAGCTTTCTTT	TRBV5-1	few	TRBD1	TRBJ1-1
CASSYRTGNQPQHF	TGTGCCAGCAGTTACAGGACAGGGAATCAGCCCCAGCATTTT	TRBV6-6	NA	TRBD1	TRBJ1-5
CATSREPTEDTQYF	TGTGCCACCAGCAGGGAGCCGACAGAAGATACGCAGTATTTT	TRBV15	NA	NA	TRBJ2-3
CASSPSGSHQPQHF	TGTGCCAGCAGTCCGAGCGGGAGCCATCAGCCCCAGCATTTT	TRBV6-1	NA	NA	TRBJ1-5
CASSQGSGGATDTQYF	TGTGCCAGCAGCCAAGGTAGCGGGGGGGCGACAGATACGCAGTATTTT	TRBV4-2	NA	TRBD2	TRBJ2-3
CASSSDRDRGYTF	TGTGCCAGTAGTTCGGACAGGGACCGTGGCTACACCTTC	TRBV19	NA	TRBD1	TRBJ1-2
CASSRPTSGGQSSYNEQFF	TGTGCCAGCAGTCGGCCGACTAGCGGGGGTCAGAGCTCCTACAATGAGCAGTTCTTC	TRBV7-2	few	TRBD2	TRBJ2-1
CASSLGGRWNEQFF	TGTGCCAGCAGCCTCGGAGGAAGGTGGAATGAGCAGTTCTTC	TRBV9	NA	NA	TRBJ2-1
CASSLGLAGGRDEQFF	TGTGCCAGCAGCTTAGGCCTAGCGGGGGGCCGGGATGAGCAGTTCTTC	TRBV11-3	NA	TRBD2	TRBJ2-1
CASRRTGMSYEQYF	TGTGCCAGCCGTAGGACAGGGATGTCCTACGAGCAGTACTTC	TRBV27	NA	TRBD1	TRBJ2-7
CASSQPGQGAYEQYF	TGTGCCAGCAGCCAACCGGGACAGGGGGCCTACGAGCAGTACTTC	TRBV7-8	NA	TRBD1	TRBJ2-7
CASSLASVQETQYF	TGTGCCAGCAGCTTAGCTTCAGTCCAAGAGACCCAGTACTTC	TRBV11-1	NA	NA	TRBJ2-5
CASSEGGYGKKLFF	TGTGCCAGCAGTGAGGGGGGGTATGGGAAAAAACTGTTTTTT	TRBV2	NA	NA	TRBJ1-4
CASSYTGGYNSPLHF	TGTGCCAGCAGCTATACAGGCGGCTATAATTCACCCCTCCACTTT	TRBV7-2	NA	NA	TRBJ1-6
CASSLRWGGGGNEKLFF	TGTGCCAGCAGCTTAAGATGGGGGGGTGGAGGTAATGAAAAACTGTTTTTT	TRBV7-8	NA	NA	TRBJ1-4
CASSEDHGGGPGNTIYF	TGTGCCAGCAGTGAAGACCACGGGGGGGGCCCTGGAAACACCATATATTTT	TRBV6-1	NA	NA	TRBJ1-3
CASSVDRGSATNEKLFF	TGTGCCAGCAGCGTAGACCGGGGATCAGCGACTAATGAAAAACTGTTTTTT	TRBV9	NA	NA	TRBJ1-4
CASSLAGQGNTGELFF	TGCGCCAGCAGCTTGGCGGGACAGGGGAACACCGGGGAGCTGTTTTTT	TRBV5-1	few	TRBD1	TRBJ2-2
CATGPPGEETQYF	TGTGCCACGGGGCCCCCAGGGGAAGAGACCCAGTACTTC	TRBV19	NA	NA	TRBJ2-5
CASSSIAAEGAQYF	TGTGCCAGCAGCTCCATAGCGGCGGAGGGAGCCCAGTACTTC	TRBV7-2	once	NA	TRBJ2-5
CASSEVSGGPNTEAFF	TGTGCCAGCAGTGAAGTAAGTGGGGGCCCGAACACTGAAGCTTTCTTT	TRBV2	once	NA	TRBJ1-1
CASSPHLQGASYNEQFF	TGTGCCAGCAGCCCTCATTTACAGGGGGCAAGCTACAATGAGCAGTTCTTC	TRBV13	once	TRBD1	TRBJ2-1
CASSGPLAGGPVDTQYF	TGTGCCAGCAGTGGCCCACTAGCGGGGGGGCCGGTGGATACGCAGTATTTT	TRBV6-1	NA	TRBD2	TRBJ2-3
CASSQLLLSGGASDTQYF	TGCGCCAGCAGCCAACTCCTCCTTAGCGGGGGGGCGTCGGATACGCAGTATTTT	TRBV4-1	NA	TRBD2	TRBJ2-3
CASSRTRTGSYEQYF	TGTGCCAGCAGTCGAACGAGGACAGGCTCCTACGAGCAGTACTTC	TRBV27	NA	TRBD1	TRBJ2-7
CASSLEGGRHEKLFF	TGTGCCAGCAGCTTAGAAGGGGGACGACATGAAAAACTGTTTTTT	TRBV7-2	NA	NA	TRBJ1-4
CAWSVHSYYTF	TGTGCCTGGAGTGTACACAGCTACTACACCTTC	TRBV30	NA	NA	TRBJ1-2
CASGLRTVSTDTQYF	TGTGCCAGTGGACTTAGGACAGTTAGCACAGATACGCAGTATTTT	TRBV19	NA	NA	TRBJ2-3